This T cell receptor (beta chain) was documented in a study of CD8 T cells in Susac syndrome. Random hexamers were used to reverse transcribe an amount of about 0.45 to 1 ug RNA. Via MiXCR, TCRdb re-called the immunoSEQ multiplex PCR reads, giving one row per CDR3 protein. The sample includes roughly 190,000 distinct CDR3 sequences, about 95% of them seen just once. TEMRA cells were FACS-enriched, with CD8+ and CD4+ T cells isolated negatively. The clonotype comes from a human donor in good health. What was sequenced was CD4+ T cells from PBMCs.

CDR3 DNA: TGCAGTGCTAGAGATTTAGTTTCCCCCTACGAGCAGTACTTC. Translation gives CSARDLVSPYEQYF. The rearrangement joins TRBV20-1 to TRBJ2-7; D is uncertain. This CDR3 has 14 residues. V lost 0 bases and J lost 2, with 11 bases in between. Germline V gives CDR1 DFQATT, CDR2 SNEGSKA (reference sequence).